Detailed here is one TCR beta chain. Its antigen is unidentified. Profiled with immunoSEQ multiplex PCR; TCRdb holds only in-frame clones, not every one. The table includes roughly 9,100 clones, more than 20% detected once. Germline V gene data show CDR1 as SGHNT and CDR2 as YENEEA. The CDR3 runs 14 residues. Trimming removed 5 bases at V and 1 base at J, with 12 bases between. The data originate from a study of sequential checkpoint blockade in melanoma. Study as a whole: Twenty-two patients had matched tumor biopsies before treatment and at week 13 after nivolumab or ipilimumab alone. General observations from the study: In arm A, pretreatment tumor clonality was associated with response. PD-L1 staining and CD8+ counts, not mutational load, tracked tumor T-cell clonality.

Treatment of the sample: randomized to nivolumab then ipilimumab (arm A) or the reverse (arm B). No patient had prior DNA-damaging chemotherapy. V is TRBV11-3 and J is TRBJ2-7; D may be TRBD2 (5 bases). The source is a human donor with melanoma. The material sequenced was tumor tissue (inferred from file names), taken from a patient given nivolumab and ipilimumab in sequence. In DNA, the CDR3 is TGTGCCAGCAGCGAGGACCCGGGGTCCTACGAGCAGTACGTC. It translates to CASSEDPGSYEQYV.